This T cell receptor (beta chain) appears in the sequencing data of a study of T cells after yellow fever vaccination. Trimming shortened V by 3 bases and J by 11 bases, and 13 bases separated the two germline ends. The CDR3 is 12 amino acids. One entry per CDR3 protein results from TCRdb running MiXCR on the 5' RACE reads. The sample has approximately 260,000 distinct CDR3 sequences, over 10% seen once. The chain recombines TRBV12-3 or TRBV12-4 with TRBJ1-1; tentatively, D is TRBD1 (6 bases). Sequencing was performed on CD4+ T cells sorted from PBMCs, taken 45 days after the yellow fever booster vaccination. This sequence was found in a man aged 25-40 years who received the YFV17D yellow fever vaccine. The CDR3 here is CASSLSTGAAFF. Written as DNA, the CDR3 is TGTGCCAGCAGTTTGTCGACAGGTGCCGCTTTCTTT.